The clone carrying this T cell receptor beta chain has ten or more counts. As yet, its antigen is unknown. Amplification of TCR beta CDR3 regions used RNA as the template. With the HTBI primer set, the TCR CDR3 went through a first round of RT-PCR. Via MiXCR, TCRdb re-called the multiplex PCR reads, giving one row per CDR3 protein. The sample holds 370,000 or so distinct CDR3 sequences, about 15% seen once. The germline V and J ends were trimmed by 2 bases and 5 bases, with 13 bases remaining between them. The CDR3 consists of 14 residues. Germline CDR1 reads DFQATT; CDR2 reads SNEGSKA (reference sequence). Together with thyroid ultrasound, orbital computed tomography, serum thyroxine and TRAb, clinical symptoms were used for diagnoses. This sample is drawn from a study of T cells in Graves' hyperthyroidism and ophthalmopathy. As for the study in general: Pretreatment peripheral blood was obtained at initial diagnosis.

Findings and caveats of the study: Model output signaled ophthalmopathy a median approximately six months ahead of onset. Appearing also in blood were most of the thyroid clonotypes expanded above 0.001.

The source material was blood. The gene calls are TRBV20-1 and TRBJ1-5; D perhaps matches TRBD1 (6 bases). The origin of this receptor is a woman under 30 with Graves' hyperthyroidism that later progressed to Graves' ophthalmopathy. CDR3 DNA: TGCAGTGCTAGACTTACAGGGAGGGATCAGCCCCAGCATTTT. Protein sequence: CSARLTGRDQPQHF.